These T cell receptor beta chains were read from a single sample in a study of T cell responses to AZD1222 COVID-19 vaccine. The assay was immunoSEQ multiplex PCR, and TCRdb's table has in-frame clones only and misses some. The data show more than 100,000 clones, over 75% seen once. The sample was peripheral blood, taken on day 0 of AZD1222 vaccination. These TCRs come from an adult in good health. Each CDR3 is given with its conserved first and last residue. A D gene is named only where the DNA matches it firmly. Where a row states a size, it is once, few, many or the class of an expanded clone; other rows omit it.

V	size	J	length	D	CDR3	DNA
TRBV10-3	.	TRBJ2-7	13	.	CAIKTQGAYEQYF	TGTGCCATCAAAACCCAAGGCGCCTACGAGCAGTACTTC
TRBV3-1/TRBV3-2	.	TRBJ1-5	13	.	CASSLTGNQPQHF	TGTGCCAGCAGCCTAACCGGCAATCAGCCCCAGCATTTT
TRBV9	.	TRBJ2-3	16	TRBD2	CATSGTSGSSTDTQYF	TGTGCCACTAGCGGGACTAGCGGTTCTAGCACAGATACGCAGTATTTT
TRBV5-1	.	TRBJ2-1	14	.	CASSLQGGGNEQFF	TGCGCCAGCAGCCTCCAGGGGGGGGGCAATGAGCAGTTCTTC
TRBV19	.	TRBJ1-2	16	.	CASSIVGPRPNYGYTF	TGTGCCAGTAGTATAGTAGGCCCTCGTCCTAACTATGGCTACACCTTC
TRBV25-1	.	TRBJ1-1	16	TRBD1	CASSAGTVPGNTEAFF	TGTGCCAGCAGTGCCGGGACAGTCCCAGGGAACACTGAAGCTTTCTTT
TRBV19	few	TRBJ2-7	19	TRBD1	CASSISTNPPGQGAHEQYF	TGTGCCAGTAGTATCTCGACAAACCCGCCGGGACAGGGGGCACACGAGCAGTACTTC
TRBV19	.	TRBJ2-4	14	.	CASSQERAKNIQYF	TGTGCCAGTAGTCAAGAGAGAGCCAAAAACATTCAGTACTTC
TRBV10-3	.	TRBJ1-5	16	.	CATNPGGGRGNQPQHF	TGTGCCACTAATCCCGGTGGGGGTAGGGGCAATCAGCCCCAGCATTTT
TRBV28	once	TRBJ2-7	15	.	CASSLSLVGSYEQYF	TGTGCCAGCAGCCTGTCACTAGTCGGCTCCTACGAGCAGTACTTC
TRBV3-1/TRBV3-2	.	TRBJ2-1	16	TRBD1	CASSQEGQGAENEQFF	TGTGCCAGCAGCCAAGAGGGACAGGGGGCTGAGAATGAGCAGTTCTTC
TRBV2	.	TRBJ1-3	14	.	CASRTGISGNTIYF	TGTGCCAGCAGGACAGGCATCTCTGGAAACACCATATATTTT
TRBV29-1	.	TRBJ2-1	13	.	CSVGILEGNEQFF	TGCAGCGTTGGCATCCTCGAGGGAAATGAGCAGTTCTTC
TRBV11-3	.	TRBJ2-3	13	.	CASSPGARSTQYF	TGTGCCAGCAGCCCTGGAGCCAGATCTACGCAGTATTTT
TRBV6-5	.	TRBJ2-7	14	.	CASRDTGVSYEQYF	TGTGCCAGCAGAGACACAGGAGTGAGTTACGAGCAGTACTTC
TRBV7-9	once	TRBJ1-1	16	.	CASSPLGTPVNTEAFF	TGTGCCAGCAGCCCCCTGGGGACACCCGTGAACACTGAAGCTTTCTTT
TRBV9	.	TRBJ1-3	16	TRBD1	CASSGSGTASGNTIYF	TGTGCCAGCAGCGGGTCCGGGACAGCCTCTGGAAACACCATATATTTT
TRBV5-1	.	TRBJ2-2	15	TRBD2	CASSPTSGTNGELFF	TGCGCCAGCAGCCCGACTAGCGGGACTAACGGGGAGCTGTTTTTT
TRBV9	.	TRBJ2-1	14	.	CASSKLDPYNEQFF	TGTGCCAGCAGCAAGCTGGACCCATACAATGAGCAGTTCTTC
TRBV2	.	TRBJ1-6	16	.	CASRGHRSGGYSPLHF	TGTGCCAGCAGAGGACACCGGTCGGGGGGTTATTCACCCCTCCACTTT
TRBV6-2/TRBV6-3	.	TRBJ2-3	16	.	CASSYSSSADTDTQYF	TGTGCCAGCAGTTACTCGTCTAGCGCAGACACAGATACGCAGTATTTT
TRBV28	.	TRBJ1-3	14	TRBD1	CASSFDRAGNTIYF	TGTGCCAGCAGTTTTGACAGGGCTGGAAACACCATATATTTT
TRBV6-2/TRBV6-3	.	TRBJ1-2	14	TRBD1	CASSRTGGGYGYTF	TGTGCCAGCAGCCGGACAGGGGGCGGCTATGGCTACACCTTC
TRBV10-2	.	TRBJ2-3	16	TRBD1	CASSPRQGAGTDTQYF	TGCGCCAGCAGTCCCCGGCAGGGGGCTGGCACAGATACGCAGTATTTT
TRBV6-4	.	TRBJ1-2	14	.	CASTRYRENYGYTF	TGTGCCAGCACTCGGTACAGAGAGAACTATGGCTACACCTTC
TRBV29-1	.	TRBJ1-1	15	.	CSVEEGGFRNTEAFF	TGCAGCGTTGAAGAAGGAGGATTTAGGAACACTGAAGCTTTCTTT
TRBV3-1/TRBV3-2	.	TRBJ1-5	15	.	CASSRTSDGGLAQHF	TGTGCCAGCAGCAGGACCTCGGACGGAGGGCTGGCCCAGCATTTT
TRBV5-1	.	TRBJ2-7	19	.	CASSLAFAVRGAPSYEQYF	TGCGCCAGCAGCTTGGCCTTCGCGGTGCGCGGGGCCCCCTCCTACGAGCAGTACTTC
TRBV7-9	.	TRBJ2-7	15	TRBD2	CASSLALAGVYEQYF	TGTGCCAGCAGCTTAGCCCTAGCGGGAGTATACGAGCAGTACTTC